These 29 T cell receptor beta chains came from one sample sequenced in a study of OX40 agonist ivuxolimab in advanced cancers. Sequencing was performed with immunoSEQ multiplex PCR; in TCRdb, only in-frame clones are kept and a portion is missing. The table lists roughly 50,000 clones, around 93% of them singletons. The sequencing here drew on CD4+ or CD8+ T cells sorted from blood, taken in a trial of the OX40 agonist ivuxolimab. These receptors originate from an adult with an advanced solid tumor such as melanoma, head and neck, liver or kidney cancer.

This clone was seen ten or more times. The V call is TRBV7-9, the J call TRBJ1-5, with 10 bases lining up with TRBD1. This CDR3 is built from 17 residues. The J segment lost 0 bases and the V segment lost 2 bases, leaving 4 bases of the junction unmatched. Germline CDR1 reads SEHNR; CDR2 reads FQNEAQ (reference sequence). CDR3 nucleotide sequence: TGTGCCAGCAGCTTATGGACAGGGGGAAATAGCAATCAGCCCCAGCATTTT. Amino acids: CASSLWTGGNSNQPQHF.

This sequence joins TRBV27 and TRBJ1-5; no reliable D call. V lost 7 bases and J lost 4, with 14 bases in between. Germline-derived CDR1 and CDR2 are MNHEY and SMNVEV (reference sequence). The CDR3 runs 14 residues. The CDR3 loop reads CASNPSGSNQPQHF. DNA of the CDR3: TGTGCCAGCAATCCGAGTGGGAGTAATCAGCCCCAGCATTTT.

The chain joins TRBV19 to TRBJ1-6; possibly TRBD1 for D (5 bases). V lost 7 bases to trimming and J lost 11 bases, with 24 bases between them. The germline V gene has CDR1 LNHDA and CDR2 SQIVND (reference sequence). This CDR3 is 16 amino acids long. CDR3 in amino acids: CASTISSGTGSPPLHF. CDR3 DNA: TGTGCCAGTACCATCAGCTCCGGGACCGGGTCACCACCCCTCCACTTT.

The chain is built from TRBV28 and TRBJ1-5; D is perhaps TRBD1 (6 bases). CDR3 length: 17 amino acids. CDR1 is MDHEN, CDR2 SYDVKM, per germline. Trimming stripped 1 base from V and 4 bases from J, with 17 bases between. CDR3 protein: CASSLSYRVSGNQPQHF. In DNA, the CDR3 is TGTGCCAGCAGTTTATCCTACAGGGTGTCTGGAAATCAGCCCCAGCATTTT.

The chain joins TRBV2 to TRBJ1-6; D is unclear. Germline values: CDR1 SNHLY, CDR2 FYNNEI. Trimming took 3 bases from V and 7 from J, leaving 10 bases between them. This CDR3 has 14 amino acids. CDR3 nucleotide sequence: TGTGCCAGCAGTGACGGATATTCAAATTCACCCCTCCACTTT. Its protein product is CASSDGYSNSPLHF. The variable domain in full, with the rest retrieved from reference TRBV2 and TRBJ1-6, is EPEVTQTPSHQVTQMGQEVILRCVPISNHLYFYWYRQILGQKVEFLVSFYNNEISEKSEIFDDQFSVERPDGSNFTLKIRSTKLEDSAMYFCASSDGYSNSPLHFGNGTRLTVT.

This clone occurred once. This sequence joins TRBV11-2 and TRBJ2-7; 8 bases align to TRBD1. Trimming cost V 4 bases and J 0 bases; bases outside gene matches: 5. CDR3 length: 15 residues. The germline V gene encodes CDR1 SGHAT and CDR2 FQNNGV. The CDR3 nucleotides are TGTGCCAGCAGCTCAGGACAGGGCCACTCCTACGAGCAGTACTTC. As protein: CASSSGQGHSYEQYF.

This rearrangement joins TRBV7-9 to TRBJ2-1; possibly TRBD1 for D (6 bases). The CDR3 runs 16 residues. Germline CDR1 reads SEHNR; CDR2 reads FQNEAQ (reference sequence). Deletions cut 5 bases from V and 0 bases from J, with 14 bases between. CDR3: CASSPSTGSSYNEQFF. Written as DNA, the CDR3 is TGTGCCAGCAGCCCCTCAACAGGGAGCTCCTACAATGAGCAGTTCTTC.

The rearrangement uses TRBV4-3 and TRBJ1-5; TRBD1 might be the D (6 bases). Germline CDR1 and CDR2: LGHNA and YSLEER. V lost 0 bases to trimming and J lost 2 bases, with 14 bases between them. CDR3 size: 17 residues. The CDR3 loop reads CASSQDNTGKGNQPQHF. For the CDR3, the DNA is TGCGCCAGCAGCCAAGATAACACAGGGAAGGGCAATCAGCCCCAGCATTTT.

The gene calls are TRBV4-3 and TRBJ2-7; D might be TRBD1 or TRBD2, each matching 7 bases. CDR1 and CDR2 (germline): LGHNA, YSLEER. With 0 bases removed from V and 2 bases from J, the gap between germline ends came to 11 bases. This CDR3 has 15 amino acids. The CDR3 reads CASSQDQGGPYEQYF. DNA of the CDR3: TGCGCCAGCAGCCAAGATCAGGGGGGGCCCTACGAGCAGTACTTC.

The CDR3 DNA follows: TGTGCCAGCAGCTTTGGCACCCGGGGCACCGGGGAGCTGTTTTTT. This sequence encodes CASSFGTRGTGELFF. The chain combines TRBV7-6 with TRBJ2-2, with D tentatively TRBD2 (5 bases). V gave up 3 bases and J gave up 4 bases, with 12 bases separating them. The CDR3 contains 15 residues. Germline V gene sequence: CDR1 SGHVS, CDR2 FNYEAQ.

The CDR3 is CASSIDEGYTDTQYF. The CDR3 region has the DNA TGTGCCAGTAGTATAGATGAAGGATACACAGATACGCAGTATTTT. This chain uses TRBV19 with TRBJ2-3; no clear D. This CDR3 region has 15 residues. V gave up 0 bases and J gave up 2 bases, with 9 bases separating them. Germline assignment: CDR1 LNHDA and CDR2 SQIVND (reference sequence).

The chain joins TRBV11-2 to TRBJ2-1, with 10 bases identical to TRBD2. J lost 5 bases, V lost 0 bases, and 7 bases had no gene match. The CDR3 sequence is 17 residues long. Germline CDR1 reads SGHAT; CDR2 reads FQNNGV. The CDR3 protein is CASSLDPTSGANNEQFF. The CDR3 coding sequence is TGTGCCAGCAGCTTAGATCCTACTAGCGGGGCCAACAATGAGCAGTTCTTC.

V usage is TRBV10-3 and J usage is TRBJ2-1, with a possible D match to TRBD2 (6 bases). Germline V lookup: CDR1 ENHRY, CDR2 SYGVKD. The V end was cut by 4 bases, the J end by 4 bases, with 23 bases between. CDR3 length: 18 amino acids. The CDR3 loop is CAISALTREPDRYNEQFF. The CDR3 bases are TGTGCCATCAGTGCTCTCACCCGGGAGCCCGACCGATACAATGAGCAGTTCTTC.

J is TRBJ2-7 and V is TRBV6-5, with unresolved D. The CDR3 is made up of 14 amino acids. The V end lost 5 bases, the J end lost 2 bases, and 13 bases lay between the germline ends. Germline CDR1 and CDR2: MNHEY and SVGAGI. The CDR3 here is CASSLAAAAYEQYF. CDR3 bases: TGTGCCAGCAGTCTTGCGGCAGCAGCCTACGAGCAGTACTTC.

V gene TRBV9 combines with J gene TRBJ1-1; D not certain. Germline values: CDR1 SGDLS, CDR2 YYNGEE. The CDR3 has 14 residues. The ends were cut back, 4 bases at V and 1 base at J, with 11 bases in the middle. The CDR3 loop reads CASSTTRANTEAFF. CDR3 DNA: TGTGCCAGCAGCACGACCCGGGCGAACACTGAAGCTTTCTTT.

This sequence joins TRBV19 and TRBJ2-7; 7 bases line up with TRBD2. The CDR3 totals 17 residues. The junction had 13 bases not matched to a gene; V was cut back by 3 bases and J by 2 bases. Germline V gene lookup returns CDR1 LNHDA and CDR2 SQIVND (reference sequence). CDR3 sequence: CASSIALAEIFPYEQYF. DNA for the CDR3: TGTGCCAGTAGTATTGCTCTAGCGGAAATATTTCCCTACGAGCAGTACTTC.

This chain links TRBV5-1 with TRBJ1-5; no clear D gene. The germline V gene encodes CDR1 SGHRS and CDR2 YFSETQ. This CDR3 has 14 amino acids. V was cut by 4 bases and J by 4 bases, with 12 bases left in between. The CDR3 here is CASSHGPGNQPQHF. The CDR3 coding sequence is TGCGCCAGCAGCCACGGCCCCGGAAATCAGCCCCAGCATTTT.

The chain has TRBV7-8 and TRBJ2-3; D is ambiguous. The V end lost 5 bases, the J end lost 2 bases, and 14 bases lay between the germline ends. CDR3 length: 15 amino acids. CDR1 and CDR2 from the germline V gene are SGHVS and FQNEAQ. For the CDR3, the DNA is TGTGCCAGCAGCCAAAACATCCTATTCACAGATACGCAGTATTTT. Encoded protein: CASSQNILFTDTQYF.

This chain connects TRBV5-1 to TRBJ1-1; D might be TRBD1 (5 bases). Trimming cost V 4 bases and J 0 bases, with 7 bases left between them. Germline assignment: CDR1 SGHRS and CDR2 YFSETQ. The CDR3 spans 13 residues. The CDR3 here is CASSPGLNTEAFF. Here the CDR3 DNA reads TGCGCCAGCAGCCCAGGGTTGAACACTGAAGCTTTCTTT.

The chain has TRBV5-6 and TRBJ2-7; D uncertain. Germline V gene lookup returns CDR1 SGHDT and CDR2 YYEEEE. The CDR3 has 11 amino acids. Trimming removed 6 bases from V and 5 bases from J, with 9 bases in between. For the CDR3, the DNA is TGTGCCAGCACTCTTCTGGACGAGCAGTACTTC. It translates to CASTLLDEQYF.

The CDR3 loop reads CASSDHTPPRYEQYF. The CDR3 region has the DNA TGTGCCAGCAGTGACCACACCCCCCCCCGCTACGAGCAGTACTTC. The J gene is TRBJ2-7, the V gene TRBV25-1; no clear D. Trimming removed 3 bases from V and 3 bases from J, with 15 bases in between. The CDR3 covers 15 residues. Germline values: CDR1 MGHDK, CDR2 SYGVNS.

The chain employs TRBV2 and TRBJ2-1; D remains unclear. Germline CDR1 SNHLY, CDR2 FYNNEI. Trimming removed 6 bases at V and 9 bases at J, with 12 bases between. CDR3 length equals 12 residues. CDR3 DNA sequence: TGTGCCAGCAGACAAATGGCTATTGAGCAGTTCTTC. Its protein is CASRQMAIEQFF.

V gene TRBV5-6 combines with J gene TRBJ2-2; D not certain. V shed 1 base and J shed 0 bases, with 1 base lying between them. Germline CDR1 and CDR2: SGHDT and YYEEEE. There are 13 residues in the CDR3. CDR3 coding DNA: TGTGCCAGCAGCTTGACGAACACCGGGGAGCTGTTTTTT. The encoded protein is CASSLTNTGELFF.

The chain joins TRBV7-9 to TRBJ2-7; possibly TRBD1 for D (5 bases). CDR1 SEHNR and CDR2 FQNEAQ come from the germline V gene (reference sequence). Trimming cost V 5 bases and J 4 bases, with 18 bases left between them. The CDR3 runs 15 residues. This CDR3 is CASSPFQGVGYEQYF. Here the CDR3 DNA reads TGTGCCAGCAGCCCCTTCCAGGGTGTGGGGTACGAGCAGTACTTC.

The rearrangement links TRBV27 to TRBJ1-5; D gene ambiguous. CDR1 is MNHEY, CDR2 SMNVEV, per germline (reference sequence). Trimming removed 1 base at V and 4 bases at J, with 11 bases between. This CDR3 is built from 15 residues. DNA of the CDR3: TGTGCCAGCAGTTTATGGGCGGGGAATAATCAGCCCCAGCATTTT. This gives the protein CASSLWAGNNQPQHF.

V and J are TRBV9 and TRBJ2-7, with 7 positions matching TRBD2. This CDR3 spans 16 amino acids. Unmatched junction bases numbered 15, after V lost 7 bases and J lost 2 bases. CDR1 SGDLS and CDR2 YYNGEE come from the germline V gene. The CDR3 DNA reads as TGTGCCAGCTCCCCGGGGGGAGCGGGCTCTACCTACGAGCAGTACTTC. This encodes CASSPGGAGSTYEQYF.

J is TRBJ1-1 and V is TRBV5-1, with D perhaps TRBD1 (5 bases). Trimming took off 5 bases at V and 3 bases at J, with 17 bases between the two ends. The germline V gene encodes CDR1 SGHRS and CDR2 YFSETQ. The CDR3 consists of 15 residues. Here the CDR3 reads CASRIIWGSHTEAFF. CDR3 DNA sequence: TGCGCCAGCAGGATAATATGGGGGTCCCACACTGAAGCTTTCTTT.

This clone was seen a few times. This chain uses TRBV30 with TRBJ1-1; no firm D call. Trimming pared 0 bases from V and 1 base from J, leaving 6 bases between. The germline CDR1 and CDR2 sequences are GTSNPN and SVGIG (reference sequence). The CDR3 has 13 residues. CDR3 sequence (DNA): TGTGCCTGGAGTGTAGTAGGGAACACTGAAGCTTTCTTT. It yields the protein CAWSVVGNTEAFF.

The V and J genes are TRBV4-1 and TRBJ2-5; D is ambiguous. The length of the CDR3 is 15 residues. V lost 0 bases and J lost 5, with 13 bases in between. CDR1 and CDR2 (germline): MGHRA, YSYEKL. Written as DNA, the CDR3 is TGCGCCAGCAGCCAAGATCGGTCGGCTTGGGAGACCCAGTACTTC. Protein sequence: CASSQDRSAWETQYF.